The rows below give T cell receptor beta chains drawn from one sample of a study of blood T cell repertoires in COVID-19. TCRdb's copy holds only in-frame clones and misses some; the assay was immunoSEQ multiplex PCR. The data hold under 100,000 clones, with roughly 89% observed a single time. Sequences were obtained from peripheral blood. The receptor set was obtained from a man aged 50 or older with active COVID-19. CDR3s include the opening cysteine and the closing phenylalanine or tryptophan. The D gene is left open where the match is weak. Clone size, where shown, is once, few, many, or a class for clones that have expanded.

>once|TRBV6-1|NA|TRBJ2-7
TGTGCCAGCAGTGGGAGGGAGCTTTCTCGTGCCTACGAGCAGTACTTC
CASSGRELSRAYEQYF
>NA|TRBV5-1|NA|TRBJ1-1
TGCGCCAGCAGCTTGACTCCCACAGGGATTGCGACTGAAGCTTTCTTT
CASSLTPTGIATEAFF
>NA|TRBV6-2/TRBV6-3|NA|TRBJ1-1
TGTGCCAGCAGCTATGACACCCAAGCTTTCTTT
CASSYDTQAFF
>NA|TRBV5-3|NA|TRBJ2-5
TGTGCCAGAAGCTGCCTAACCCCCGGGACTCACCAAGAGACCCAGTACTTC
CARSCLTPGTHQETQYF
>NA|TRBV5-1|NA|TRBJ1-1
TGCGCCAGCAGCCCCACTAGGGGAGGGACTGAAGCTTTCTTT
CASSPTRGGTEAFF
>NA|TRBV7-9|NA|TRBJ1-1
TGTGCCAGCAGCTTGTTAGGGCGGGGGGACACTGAAGCTTTCTTT
CASSLLGRGDTEAFF
>NA|TRBV5-6|NA|TRBJ2-1
TGTGCCAGCAGCTTGATCGGGACATACCACAATGAGCAGTTCTTC
CASSLIGTYHNEQFF
>NA|TRBV11-2|TRBD2|TRBJ2-7
TGTGCCAGCAGCTTAGGGGCGGGAGCTAGCTACGAGCAGTACTTC
CASSLGAGASYEQYF
>NA|TRBV28|TRBD1|TRBJ1-2
TGTGCCAGCAGTTCGCCCCACGGACAGGGGGTGCATGGCTACACCTTC
CASSSPHGQGVHGYTF
>NA|TRBV28|NA|TRBJ1-5
TGTGCCAGTAACCTGGGCAGGTCCGGTTCTTTCGGTCAGCCCCAGCATTTT
CASNLGRSGSFGQPQHF
>NA|TRBV4-1|NA|TRBJ2-5
TGCGCCAGCAGCCAACCGATTACAGGGCTCCTATACTTC
CASSQPITGLLYF
>NA|TRBV4-1|NA|TRBJ2-7
TGCGCCAGCAGCCAAGGGACAGCCCGCTCCTACGAGCAGTACTTC
CASSQGTARSYEQYF
>NA|TRBV15|NA|TRBJ2-5
TGTGCCACCAGCAGAGCCAACCAGCTCGGGGAGACCCAGTACTTC
CATSRANQLGETQYF
>NA|TRBV11-2|NA|TRBJ2-5
TGTGCCAGCAGCTTTATCCCCCCAGAGACCCAGTACTTC
CASSFIPPETQYF
>NA|TRBV5-4|NA|TRBJ2-7
TGTGCCAGCAGCTTGGCCAGGGGTTCCTACTACGAGCAGTACTTC
CASSLARGSYYEQYF
>NA|TRBV9|TRBD2|TRBJ2-2
TGTGCCAGCAGCGTAGATAGCGGGAGTGTTCCCGGGGAGCTGTTTTTT
CASSVDSGSVPGELFF
>NA|TRBV4-1|NA|TRBJ1-2
TGCGCCAGCAGCCAAGGGAGAGCTAACTATGGCTACACCTTC
CASSQGRANYGYTF
>NA|TRBV19|NA|TRBJ2-7
TGTGCCAGCAGTCCAGGGCTCACCTACGAGCAGTACTTC
CASSPGLTYEQYF
>NA|TRBV5-4|NA|TRBJ2-3
TGTGCCAGCAGCCTAATATCGGATACGCAGTATTTT
CASSLISDTQYF
>NA|TRBV4-1|TRBD2|TRBJ2-1
TGCGCCAGCAGCCCTGGAGCGGGGCCCTACAATGAGCAGTTCTTC
CASSPGAGPYNEQFF
>NA|TRBV12-3/TRBV12-4|NA|TRBJ1-1
TGTGCCAGCAGCCCCAGGAAGACTGAAGCTTTCTTT
CASSPRKTEAFF
>NA|TRBV10-3|NA|TRBJ1-2
TGTGCCATCAGTGAGAGCGGGACACCGATCAACTATGGCTACACCTTC
CAISESGTPINYGYTF
>few|TRBV2|NA|TRBJ1-5
TGTGCCAGCAGGGCCCGGGGATCACAGCCCCAGCATTTT
CASRARGSQPQHF
>NA|TRBV6-5|NA|TRBJ2-7
TGTGCCAGCAGCGACAGTTCCGTGCAGTACTTC
CASSDSSVQYF
>NA|TRBV28|NA|TRBJ1-1
TGTGCCAGCAGTTTAAGGTGGGGCGCAACAGGTATGAGCACTGAAGCTTTCTTT
CASSLRWGATGMSTEAFF
>NA|TRBV25-1|TRBD2|TRBJ2-7
TGTGCCAGCATCGCGGGGCGGGGGGGCTTTCTCAACGAGCAGTACTTC
CASIAGRGGFLNEQYF
>NA|TRBV28|NA|TRBJ1-1
TGTGCCAGCAGCCGACAGAACACTGAAGCTTTCTTT
CASSRQNTEAFF
>NA|TRBV29-1|NA|TRBJ2-7
TGCAGCGTTCGACAGGAGAGCTCCTACGAGCAGTACTTC
CSVRQESSYEQYF
>NA|TRBV5-1|TRBD1|TRBJ2-1
TGCGCCAGCAGCCCACGACCCGGGACAGGCAATGAGCAGTTCTTC
CASSPRPGTGNEQFF
>NA|TRBV11-2|NA|TRBJ1-1
TGTGCCAGCAGCCTCCTTGATGGAGGAGCTTTCTTT
CASSLLDGGAFF
>NA|TRBV19|TRBD2|TRBJ2-3
TGTGCCAGTAACACACTAGCGGGAGGATCCAGCACAGATACGCAGTATTTT
CASNTLAGGSSTDTQYF
>once|TRBV5-5|TRBD1|TRBJ1-5
TGTGCCAGCAGCCAACAGGGGCACAATCAGCCCCAGCATTTT
CASSQQGHNQPQHF
>NA|TRBV18|NA|TRBJ1-1
TGTGCCAGCTCACCGGCCGAGAACACTGAAGCTTTCTTT
CASSPAENTEAFF
>NA|TRBV5-4|TRBD1|TRBJ1-5
TGTGCCAGCAGCCTTGGTCCGGGACAGAATCAGCCCCAGCATTTT
CASSLGPGQNQPQHF
>NA|TRBV7-2|NA|TRBJ1-2
TGTGCCAGCAGCTCAGGGGTGGTAGGCGGCTACACCTTC
CASSSGVVGGYTF
>NA|TRBV7-9|TRBD2|TRBJ2-1
TGTGCCAGCAGCTTCGGACTAGCGGGGGGGCGTGAGCAGTTCTTC
CASSFGLAGGREQFF
>NA|TRBV7-3|NA|TRBJ2-1
TGTGCCAGCAGCCGCCGCGGGGCTGCAATGAATGAGCAGTTCTTC
CASSRRGAAMNEQFF
>NA|TRBV9|TRBD2|TRBJ2-5
TGTGCCAGCAGCCCCACTAGCGGGAGGGCCGGTGAGACCCAGTACTTC
CASSPTSGRAGETQYF
>NA|TRBV5-5|TRBD1|TRBJ2-7
TGTGCCAGCAGCTGGACAGGGTCCGAGCAGTACTTC
CASSWTGSEQYF
>NA|TRBV24-1|TRBD1|TRBJ2-5
TGTGCCACCAGTGATTTCGGACAGGGAATAGAAAAAGAGACCCAGTACTTC
CATSDFGQGIEKETQYF
>NA|TRBV5-4|NA|TRBJ2-5
TGTGCCAGCAGCTTGTCAACAGCCCTCCAAGAGACCCAGTACTTC
CASSLSTALQETQYF
>NA|TRBV27|TRBD2|TRBJ2-3
TGTGCCAGCAGTTTCCTCATGCTAGCGGGGGGGCGGTTCACAGATACGCAGTATTTT
CASSFLMLAGGRFTDTQYF
>NA|TRBV11-3|TRBD2|TRBJ2-1
TGTGCCAGCAGTACCGGGACTAGCCCTTACAATGAGCAGTTCTTC
CASSTGTSPYNEQFF
>NA|TRBV27|TRBD2|TRBJ2-7
TGTGCCAGCAGGCCGGGGAGGGTGTCGCTCGAGCAGTACTTC
CASRPGRVSLEQYF